This is a list of T cell receptor beta chains from one sample in a study of regulatory T cells in long-lasting Graves disease. Via MiXCR, TCRdb re-called the multiplex PCR reads, giving one row per CDR3 protein. The sample consists of about 290,000 distinct CDR3 sequences, under 25% of them appearing once. The source material was peripheral blood mononuclear cells (PBMCs), sampled when the disease was refractory, from a patient treated with antithyroid drugs. The source is a female donor with Graves disease. Each CDR3 is given with its conserved first and last residue. D genes are given only for firm matches. Rows give clone size only sometimes, using once, few, many, or a class for an expanded clone.

>-|TRBJ1-5|TRBV6-5|few
CASSYGGDRPQHF
TGTGCCAGCAGTTACGGGGGGGATCGACCCCAGCATTTT
>TRBD2|TRBJ2-1|TRBV11-2|many
CASSLIPTSGRRNEQFF
TGTGCCAGCAGCTTAATCCCGACTAGCGGGAGGCGCAATGAGCAGTTCTTC
>-|TRBJ2-7|TRBV7-9|few
CASSLAGTQYEQYF
TGTGCCAGCAGCTTAGCCGGGACTCAGTACGAGCAGTACTTC
>-|TRBJ1-6|TRBV27|-
CASRTGLPNSPLHF
TGTGCCAGCAGAACAGGGTTGCCTAATTCACCCCTCCACTTT
>TRBD1|TRBJ1-6|TRBV27|many
CASSMDWTGYSPLHF
TGTGCCAGCAGTATGGATTGGACAGGGTATTCACCCCTCCACTTT
>-|TRBJ1-5|TRBV18|few
CASSVTDYSNQPQHF
TGTGCCAGCTCAGTAACGGACTATAGCAATCAGCCCCAGCATTTT
>-|TRBJ1-1|TRBV29-1|few
CSAIREMVSTEAFF
TGCAGCGCGATCAGGGAAATGGTTAGCACTGAAGCTTTCTTT
>TRBD1|TRBJ2-1|TRBV15|many
CATSGQGAKNEQFF
TGTGCCACCAGTGGACAGGGGGCCAAAAATGAGCAGTTCTTC
>-|TRBJ2-7|TRBV20-1|few
CSARDPGLYEQYF
TGCAGTGCTAGAGATCCAGGCTTATACGAGCAGTACTTC
>-|TRBJ1-2|TRBV4-3|-
CASSQDYQGRGNGYTF
TGCGCCAGCAGCCAAGATTATCAGGGGCGCGGTAATGGCTACACCTTC
>-|TRBJ2-1|TRBV4-2|-
CASSQVGLGDEQFF
TGTGCCAGCAGCCAAGTGGGTCTCGGCGATGAGCAGTTCTTC
>TRBD1|TRBJ2-7|TRBV7-2|many
CASSPPDREGEQYF
TGTGCCAGCAGCCCACCGGACAGGGAAGGCGAGCAGTACTTC
>-|TRBJ2-5|TRBV20-1|-
CSAPSGLQVETQYF
TGCAGTGCTCCATCGGGACTCCAAGTCGAGACCCAGTACTTC
>-|TRBJ2-7|TRBV27|-
CASSSPLAREQYF
TGTGCCAGCAGTAGCCCTCTAGCGAGGGAGCAGTACTTC
>TRBD1|TRBJ1-6|TRBV11-2|many
CASSQTGEDPYNSPLHF
TGTGCCAGCAGCCAGACAGGGGAAGACCCCTATAATTCACCCCTCCACTTT
>TRBD1|TRBJ2-1|TRBV28|-
CASSRDSSYNEQFF
TGTGCCAGCAGTCGGGACAGCTCCTACAATGAGCAGTTCTTC
>-|TRBJ2-5|TRBV20-1|-
CSARDLLPQYF
TGCAGTGCTAGAGATCTTTTACCCCAGTACTTC
>-|TRBJ1-1|TRBV11-1|many
CASSRQETYTEAFF
TGTGCCAGCAGCCGACAGGAGACTTACACTGAAGCTTTCTTT
>-|TRBJ2-4|TRBV14|-
CASSAQGPNIQYF
TGTGCCAGTTCGGCGCAGGGGCCAAACATTCAGTACTTC
>-|TRBJ2-1|TRBV7-9|-
CASSYGPIEGNEQFF
TGTGCCAGCAGTTATGGACCCATCGAAGGCAATGAGCAGTTCTTC
>-|TRBJ1-1|TRBV30|-
CACSRDVNTEAFF
TGTGCCTGTTCCAGGGATGTGAACACTGAAGCTTTCTTT
>-|TRBJ2-3|TRBV7-2|-
CASSLGSAKTDTQYF
TGTGCCAGCAGCTTAGGATCTGCGAAAACAGATACGCAGTATTTT
>-|TRBJ2-7|TRBV18|many
CASAGPGNPYEQYF
TGTGCCAGCGCTGGGCCCGGGAACCCCTACGAGCAGTACTTC
>TRBD2|TRBJ2-7|TRBV4-1|-
CASSHVTSASYEQYF
TGCGCCAGCAGCCACGTTACTAGCGCGTCCTACGAGCAGTACTTC
>TRBD2|TRBJ2-4|TRBV12-3/TRBV12-4|many
CASRPGREEWDIQYF
TGTGCCAGCAGACCAGGGCGGGAGGAGTGGGACATTCAGTACTTC
>-|TRBJ2-7|TRBV3-1|many
CASSPGPVQYF
TGTGCCAGCAGCCCGGGACCTGTGCAGTACTTC
>-|TRBJ1-3|TRBV7-2|-
CASSSPGNSGNTIYF
TGTGCCAGCAGCTCGCCCGGGAACTCTGGAAACACCATATATTTT
>-|TRBJ2-2|TRBV28|few
CASRGAASNTGELFF
TGTGCCAGCAGAGGAGCGGCCTCAAACACCGGGGAGCTGTTTTTT
>TRBD2|TRBJ2-1|TRBV9|-
CASSKEVGLVGDNEQFF
TGTGCCAGCAGTAAGGAAGTGGGACTAGTGGGAGACAATGAGCAGTTCTTC
>TRBD1|TRBJ2-7|TRBV2|many
CASSEGVGGQIRDRAVRPYEQYF
TGTGCCAGCAGTGAAGGTGTTGGCGGACAAATCCGGGACAGGGCTGTCCGCCCCTACGAGCAGTACTTC
>TRBD1|TRBJ1-2|TRBV5-6|once
CASSPNLVGQFYGYTF
TGTGCCAGCAGCCCCAACCTAGTGGGACAGTTTTATGGCTACACCTTC
>-|TRBJ1-2|TRBV13|many
CASSSPTLGPGDYGYTF
TGTGCCAGCAGCTCCCCTACCTTGGGACCGGGGGACTATGGCTACACCTTC
>-|TRBJ2-7|TRBV10-3|many
CAISEFREGHYEQYF
TGTGCCATCAGTGAATTCCGGGAAGGGCATTACGAGCAGTACTTC
>TRBD2|TRBJ2-2|TRBV27|many
CASSLPSGSSGTGELFF
TGTGCCAGCAGTTTACCTAGCGGGAGTTCGGGCACCGGGGAGCTGTTTTTT
>TRBD2|TRBJ2-1|TRBV11-1|many
CASSALAGGTYNEQFF
TGTGCCAGCAGCGCCTTAGCGGGAGGAACCTACAATGAGCAGTTCTTC
>-|TRBJ2-7|TRBV28|many
CASSSPQGSYEQYF
TGTGCCAGCAGCTCGCCCCAGGGGTCCTACGAGCAGTACTTC
>-|TRBJ1-4|TRBV14|-
CASSQDWPPSTTNEKLFF
TGTGCCAGCAGCCAAGATTGGCCACCCAGTACAACTAATGAAAAACTGTTTTTT
>-|TRBJ2-7|TRBV12-3/TRBV12-4|few
CASSLSLEQYF
TGTGCCAGCAGTTTATCGCTGGAGCAGTACTTC
>-|TRBJ1-2|TRBV7-9|few
CASSLAEGSGYTF
TGTGCCAGCAGCTTAGCTGAGGGGAGCGGCTACACCTTC
>TRBD1|TRBJ2-7|TRBV29-1|-
CSASGQGVPYEQYF
TGCAGCGCCTCGGGACAGGGCGTCCCCTACGAGCAGTACTTC
>-|TRBJ2-1|TRBV14|-
CASSQDVRLEQFF
TGTGCCAGCAGCCAAGACGTTCGGCTCGAGCAGTTCTTC
>TRBD2|TRBJ2-7|TRBV11-2|many
CASSLQAGGPYEQYF
TGTGCCAGCAGCCTCCAAGCGGGAGGACCCTACGAGCAGTACTTC
>TRBD2|TRBJ2-5|TRBV29-1|-
CSVEIRLAGGLKPQETQYF
TGCAGCGTTGAGATTCGGCTAGCGGGAGGCCTAAAACCCCAAGAGACCCAGTACTTC
>-|TRBJ2-7|TRBV20-1|many
CSARRDAQSYEQYF
TGCAGTGCTAGAAGGGACGCACAATCCTACGAGCAGTACTTC
>TRBD1|TRBJ1-4|TRBV27|-
CASSEDRGEEKLFF
TGTGCCAGCAGTGAGGACAGGGGGGAAGAAAAACTGTTTTTT
>TRBD1|TRBJ1-4|TRBV4-3|few
CASSQDRSGGDEKLFF
TGCGCCAGCAGCCAAGATCGGTCAGGGGGCGATGAAAAACTGTTTTTT
>-|TRBJ1-2|TRBV6-1|-
CASSVNGRNYGYTF
TGTGCCAGCAGTGTCAATGGGCGAAACTATGGCTACACCTTC
>-|TRBJ2-7|TRBV19|many
CASSRDGSLYEQYF
TGTGCCAGTAGTCGGGACGGTTCCCTCTACGAGCAGTACTTC
>-|TRBJ1-1|TRBV3-1|few
CASSPQNTEAFF
TGTGCCAGCAGCCCACAGAACACTGAAGCTTTCTTT
>-|TRBJ2-7|TRBV11-2|many
CASSLWGSAYEQYF
TGTGCCAGCAGCTTATGGGGTAGCGCCTACGAGCAGTACTTC
>-|TRBJ1-4|TRBV28|many
CASSSRIGEKLFF
TGTGCCAGCAGTTCGAGGATTGGGGAAAAACTGTTTTTT
>TRBD2|TRBJ2-7|TRBV20-1|few
CSARASGGYEQYF
TGCAGTGCTAGGGCTAGCGGGGGGTACGAGCAGTACTTC